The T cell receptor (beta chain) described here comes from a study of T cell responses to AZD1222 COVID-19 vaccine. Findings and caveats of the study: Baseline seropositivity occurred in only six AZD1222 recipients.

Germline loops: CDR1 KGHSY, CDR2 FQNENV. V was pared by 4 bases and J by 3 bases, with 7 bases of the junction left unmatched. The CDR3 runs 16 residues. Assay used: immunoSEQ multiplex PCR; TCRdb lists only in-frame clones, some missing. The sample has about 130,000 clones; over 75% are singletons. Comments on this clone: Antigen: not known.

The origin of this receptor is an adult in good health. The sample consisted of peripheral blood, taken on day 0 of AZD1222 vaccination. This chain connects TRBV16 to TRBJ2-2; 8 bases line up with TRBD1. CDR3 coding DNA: TGTGCCAGCAGCCCCCAGGGGGCAGGAGACACCGGGGAGCTGTTTTTT. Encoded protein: CASSPQGAGDTGELFF. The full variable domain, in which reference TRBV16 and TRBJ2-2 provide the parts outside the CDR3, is GEEVAQTPKHLVRGEGQKAKLYCAPIKGHSYVFWYQQVLKNEFKFLISFQNENVFDETGMPKERFSAKCLPNSPCSLEIQATKLEDSAVYFCASSPQGAGDTGELFFGEGSRLTVL.